These 22 T cell receptor beta chains share one sample of origin, sequenced in a study of blood T cell repertoires in COVID-19. Some clones are missing from TCRdb's copy, which holds only in-frame ones; the method was immunoSEQ multiplex PCR. The data show just under 90,000 clones, roughly 84% seen once. Sequenced material: peripheral blood. The receptor source for this set is a woman at least 80 years old with acute or convalescent COVID-19.

The genes are TRBV28 and TRBJ1-2; D gene ambiguous. Germline V CDR1 and CDR2: MDHEN, SYDVKM. Trimming took off 6 bases at V and 5 bases at J, with 16 bases between the two ends. The CDR3 has 14 residues. CDR3: CASRTPDIPYGYTF. CDR3 in DNA: TGTGCCAGCAGGACTCCAGATATTCCATATGGCTACACCTTC.

The chain couples TRBV5-4 to TRBJ1-6; 9 bases agree with TRBD1. The CDR3 loop spans 15 amino acids. Trimming at V came to 4 bases and at J to 5 bases, leaving 4 bases not matched to a gene. Germline V CDR1 and CDR2: SGHNT, YYREEE (reference sequence). The CDR3 region is CASSATGGNNSPLHF. The CDR3 coding sequence is TGTGCCAGCAGCGCGACAGGGGGAAATAATTCACCCCTCCACTTT.

The table lists this clone with a count of one. The chain has TRBV24-1 and TRBJ2-1; D is perhaps TRBD2 (6 bases). CDR3 length equals 16 residues. Per germline, CDR1 KGHDR and CDR2 SFDVKD. Trimming left V 3 bases short and J 4 bases short, with 15 bases between. The CDR3 spells CATSDNSAGFYNEQFF. The CDR3, as DNA: TGTGCCACCAGTGATAACTCCGCGGGATTTTACAATGAGCAGTTCTTC.

The rearrangement uses TRBV5-1 and TRBJ1-1; D unclear. V shed 0 bases and J shed 0 bases, with 6 bases lying between them. The CDR3 is 14 residues long. Germline V gene sequence: CDR1 SGHRS, CDR2 YFSETQ. CDR3 in amino acids: CASSLDILNTEAFF. CDR3 DNA sequence: TGCGCCAGCAGCTTGGACATTCTGAACACTGAAGCTTTCTTT. The whole variable domain, filled in from reference TRBV5-1 and TRBJ1-1, reads KAGVTQTPRYLIKTRGQQVTLSCSPISGHRSVSWYQQTPGQGLQFLFEYFSETQRNKGNFPGRFSGRQFSNSRSEMNVSTLELGDSALYLCASSLDILNTEAFFGQGTRLTVV.

The rearrangement uses TRBV25-1 and TRBJ1-2; D gene uncertain. CDR1 is MGHDK, CDR2 SYGVNS, per germline. The germline V and J ends were trimmed by 3 bases and 8 bases, with 13 bases remaining between them. The CDR3 is 13 residues long. The CDR3 here is CASSDNSRRGYTF. CDR3 coding DNA: TGTGCCAGCAGTGATAACAGCCGACGAGGCTACACCTTC.

The chain combines TRBV6-5 with TRBJ2-1, with TRBD2 identical over 7 bases. CDR3 length: 15 amino acids. Germline V lookup: CDR1 MNHEY, CDR2 SVGAGI. Trimming at V came to 2 bases and at J to 9 bases, leaving 10 bases not matched to a gene. The CDR3 nucleotides are TGTGCCAGCAGTTACCTCACTAGCGCGATTAGTGAGCAGTTCTTC. Its protein product is CASSYLTSAISEQFF.

This clone was recorded at least ten times. The chain employs TRBV6-2 or TRBV6-3 and TRBJ1-5; D might be TRBD1 (6 bases). V was pared by 6 bases and J by 9 bases, with 18 bases between. The CDR3 contains 14 residues. Germline CDR1 is MNHEY and CDR2 is SVGEGT. This CDR3 reads CASSNRADQRPQHF. The DNA of the CDR3 is TGTGCCAGCAGCAACAGGGCCGATCAGAGGCCCCAGCATTTT.

The count of this clone is one. The chain employs TRBV9 and TRBJ1-1; a weak D match, TRBD1 (5 bases). The CDR3 spans 15 residues. CDR1 and CDR2 from the germline V gene are SGDLS and YYNGEE. V was pared by 0 bases and J by 1 base, with 10 bases between. Written as DNA, the CDR3 is TGTGCCAGCAGCGTAGGACCAAGGGGGAACACTGAAGCTTTCTTT. It is translated as CASSVGPRGNTEAFF.

Comments on this clone: One junction end disagrees with the germline gene, perhaps due to a read error. The chain combines TRBV7-8 with TRBJ2-1; 7 bases match TRBD2. CDR3 length equals 13 residues. Germline CDR1 and CDR2: SGHVS and FQNEAQ. The CDR3 sequence: CASSIIELAPVVF. CDR3 in DNA: TGTGCCAGCAGCATTATAGAACTAGCGCCCGTAGTCTTC.

The chain links TRBV20-1 to TRBJ1-1; D gene ambiguous. This CDR3 has 10 residues. With 3 bases removed from V and 3 bases from J, the gap between germline ends came to 2 bases. Germline V gene sequence: CDR1 DFQATT, CDR2 SNEGSKA (reference sequence). In nucleotides, the CDR3 is TGCAGTGCTAGCGACACTGAAGCTTTCTTT. It yields the protein CSASDTEAFF.

This chain links TRBV12-3 or TRBV12-4 with TRBJ1-2, with TRBD1 matching over 7 bases. The CDR3 consists of 12 residues. V lost 8 bases to trimming and J lost 8 bases; unmatched junction nucleotides: 8. CDR3 loop: CASLRGRRGYTF. In DNA form, the CDR3 reads TGTGCCAGCTTAAGGGGGCGGAGGGGCTACACCTTC.

V gene TRBV21-1 combines with J gene TRBJ2-7; TRBD1 is the table's D call, not checked against the DNA. TRBV21-1 is a documented pseudogene. This CDR3 spans 19 amino acids. The CDR3 DNA sequence: TGTGCCAGCAGCAAACCACGGAAACAGGGGCGGGACTCTACCTACGAGCAGTACTTC. This gives the protein CASSKPRKQGRDSTYEQYF.

This chain links TRBV4-2 with TRBJ2-5; possible D gene TRBD2, 6 bases. The germline gives CDR1 LGHNA, CDR2 YNFKEQ. This CDR3 comprises 16 residues. The V gene lost 1 base and the J gene lost 3 bases, with 15 bases spanning the gap. The CDR3 coding sequence is TGTGCCAGCAGCCAAGCGCCAGCGGGCCCCGAAGAGACCCAGTACTTC. Residues: CASSQAPAGPEETQYF.

V usage is TRBV25-1 and J usage is TRBJ1-3; 11 bases align to TRBD1. Germline CDR1 reads MGHDK; CDR2 reads SYGVNS. Trimming removed 4 bases from V and 2 bases from J; junction bases left unmatched: 1. This CDR3 spans 15 amino acids. The CDR3 sequence: CASSVDRGPGNTIYF. The DNA for the CDR3 is TGTGCCAGCAGTGTGGACAGGGGGCCTGGAAACACCATATATTTT.

The chain links TRBV5-6 to TRBJ1-4; D may be TRBD1 (5 bases). The V gene lost 3 bases and the J gene lost 2 bases, with 17 bases spanning the gap. CDR1 SGHDT and CDR2 YYEEEE come from the germline V gene. The CDR3 has 17 amino acids. This chain's CDR3 is CASSWRAGSWTNEKLFF. The CDR3 DNA reads TGTGCCAGCAGCTGGAGGGCAGGGAGTTGGACTAATGAAAAACTGTTTTTT.

The rearrangement joins TRBV6-5 to TRBJ2-7, with a possible D match to TRBD2 (6 bases). The V gene lost 6 bases and the J gene lost 11 bases, with 23 bases spanning the gap. CDR3 length equals 14 residues. CDR1 and CDR2 (germline): MNHEY, SVGAGI. In nucleotides, the CDR3 is TGTGCCAGCAGACCCAGCGGAGGGCCCCCCTACGAGTACTTC. This gives the protein CASRPSGGPPYEYF.

The chain employs TRBV11-2 and TRBJ1-2; 7 bases agree with TRBD1. The germline V gene encodes CDR1 SGHAT and CDR2 FQNNGV. The V and J ends lost 0 bases and 4 bases, in that order; junction bases with no gene match: 5. The CDR3 has 15 amino acids. This CDR3 is CASSLDSGQTYGYTF. The CDR3 nucleotides are TGTGCCAGCAGCTTAGATTCGGGACAGACCTATGGCTACACCTTC.

The chain carries TRBV4-3 and TRBJ2-1; possible D gene TRBD2, 5 bases. There are 13 residues in the CDR3. V dropped 10 bases and J dropped 5 bases, with 15 bases sitting between them. Germline CDR1 reads LGHNA; CDR2 reads YSLEER. CDR3 amino acids: CATSWEPHNEQFF. CDR3 nucleotides: TGCGCCACCAGTTGGGAGCCCCACAATGAGCAGTTCTTC.

This clone was recorded only once. The chain carries TRBV30 and TRBJ1-5; no reliable D call. Trimming pared 0 bases from V and 2 bases from J, leaving 5 bases between. Germline CDR1 and CDR2: GTSNPN and SVGIG (reference sequence). The CDR3 consists of 13 residues. CDR3 bases: TGTGCCTGGAGTGTCGGGGGCAATCAGCCCCAGCATTTT. As protein: CAWSVGGNQPQHF.

The chain links TRBV2 to TRBJ2-3, with 10 bases that match TRBD1. CDR1 and CDR2 from the germline V gene are SNHLY and FYNNEI. This CDR3 region has 17 residues. The junction had 7 bases not matched to a gene; V was cut back by 2 bases and J by 2 bases. For the CDR3, the DNA is TGTGCCAGCAGTGAATTGGGGACAGGGGTCCTCACAGATACGCAGTATTTT. It specifies CASSELGTGVLTDTQYF.

This clone was recorded once. The rearrangement links TRBV7-9 to TRBJ2-1, with 12 bases matching TRBD2. V trimming: 4 bases; J trimming: 9 bases; junction bases outside the gene matches: 7. The CDR3 consists of 15 residues. Germline assignment: CDR1 SEHNR and CDR2 FQNEAQ (reference sequence). The DNA for the CDR3 is TGTGCCAGCAGCTCCCTAGCGGGGGGGCGCAGTGAGCAGTTCTTC. The encoded protein is CASSSLAGGRSEQFF.

This clone was seen once. V is TRBV12-3 or TRBV12-4 and J is TRBJ1-2; the D gene is possibly TRBD1 (6 bases). Trimming took 3 bases from V and 8 from J, leaving 10 bases between them. CDR3 length equals 12 residues. The CDR3 region is CASSFSGAGYTF. CDR3 DNA sequence: TGTGCCAGCAGTTTCTCAGGGGCAGGCTACACCTTC.